Listed below are T cell receptor beta chains from one sample, sequenced in a study of T cells in Graves' hyperthyroidism and ophthalmopathy. Via MiXCR, TCRdb re-called the multiplex PCR reads, giving one row per CDR3 protein. The sample records 450,000 to 550,000 distinct CDR3 sequences, approximately 24% being singletons. Sequencing used blood. Source of these receptors: a young woman with Graves' ophthalmopathy. CDR3s include the opening cysteine and the closing phenylalanine or tryptophan. The D gene is left open where the match is weak. Only part of the rows carry a size: once, few, many, or a class if the clone is expanded.

j_gene: TRBJ1-5; v_gene: TRBV19; d_gene: TRBD1; abundance: many; CDR3nt: TGTGCCAGTAGACCGGGGACAGGGGGCAAGAGCAATCAGCCCCAGCATTTT; CDR3aa: CASRPGTGGKSNQPQHF
j_gene: TRBJ2-7; v_gene: TRBV12-3/TRBV12-4; d_gene: TRBD2; abundance: .; CDR3nt: TGTGCCAGCAGCCCTAGCGGGAGTTCGTGGGAGCAGTACTTC; CDR3aa: CASSPSGSSWEQYF
j_gene: TRBJ2-5; v_gene: TRBV4-2; d_gene: TRBD1; abundance: few; CDR3nt: TGTGCCAGCAGCCAAGGACAGGCAGGGGGCGACCAAGAGACCCAGTACTTC; CDR3aa: CASSQGQAGGDQETQYF
j_gene: TRBJ1-2; v_gene: TRBV6-1; d_gene: .; abundance: .; CDR3nt: TGTGCCAGCAGTCCGAACGGCTGGGGGGGCTATGGCTACACCTTC; CDR3aa: CASSPNGWGGYGYTF
j_gene: TRBJ2-2; v_gene: TRBV30; d_gene: TRBD1; abundance: few; CDR3nt: TGTGCCTGGGGACAGGCGTGGATCGCCGGGGAGCTGTTTTTT; CDR3aa: CAWGQAWIAGELFF
j_gene: TRBJ2-1; v_gene: TRBV20-1; d_gene: TRBD2; abundance: .; CDR3nt: TGCAGTGCGAGGCTCCACGGGGGGTACAATGAGCAGTTCTTC; CDR3aa: CSARLHGGYNEQFF
j_gene: TRBJ1-5; v_gene: TRBV19; d_gene: .; abundance: .; CDR3nt: TGTGCCAGTAGGTTGGGCAGTCTTCGGCCCCAGCATTTT; CDR3aa: CASRLGSLRPQHF
j_gene: TRBJ1-5; v_gene: TRBV6-5; d_gene: TRBD1; abundance: many; CDR3nt: TGTGCCAGCAGACGACAGGGTGGCAATCAGCCCCAGCATTTT; CDR3aa: CASRRQGGNQPQHF
j_gene: TRBJ1-1; v_gene: TRBV27; d_gene: .; abundance: many; CDR3nt: TGTGCCAGCGAGGTCGTAGGCCCCACGGGCACTGAAGCTTTCTTT; CDR3aa: CASEVVGPTGTEAFF
j_gene: TRBJ1-1; v_gene: TRBV10-3; d_gene: .; abundance: few; CDR3nt: TGTGCCATCAGTGCAATGAACAGTAGAGAAGCTTTCTTT; CDR3aa: CAISAMNSREAFF
j_gene: TRBJ1-1; v_gene: TRBV15; d_gene: .; abundance: many; CDR3nt: TGTGCCACCAGTCTCGACCGGGGGAACACTGAAGCTTTCTTT; CDR3aa: CATSLDRGNTEAFF